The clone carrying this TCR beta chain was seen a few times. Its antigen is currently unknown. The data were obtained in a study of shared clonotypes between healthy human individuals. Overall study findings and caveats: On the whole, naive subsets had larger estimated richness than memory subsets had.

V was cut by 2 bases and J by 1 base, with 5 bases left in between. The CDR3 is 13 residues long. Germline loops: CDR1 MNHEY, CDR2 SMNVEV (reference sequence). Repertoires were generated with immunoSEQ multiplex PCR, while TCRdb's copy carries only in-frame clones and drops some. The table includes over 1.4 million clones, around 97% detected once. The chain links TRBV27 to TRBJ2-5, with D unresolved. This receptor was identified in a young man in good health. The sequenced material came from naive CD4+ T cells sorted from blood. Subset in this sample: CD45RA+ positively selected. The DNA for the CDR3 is TGTGCCAGCAGTTTACCGGGCCAAGAGACCCAGTACTTC. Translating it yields CASSLPGQETQYF.